These 23 T cell receptor beta chains originate from one sample sequenced in a study. One entry per CDR3 protein, called by TCRdb with MiXCR from the 5' RACE reads. The table records thousands of distinct CDR3 sequences, roughly 6.7% of them present only once. The sample was total memory T cells from blood PBMCs. The sample's subset: transitional memory CD4+ T cells. The receptors here all came from a female donor with HIV.

This clonotype has just a few counts. This chain links TRBV11-3 with TRBJ2-1, with TRBD2 matching over 8 bases. This CDR3 is built from 16 residues. V lost 5 bases and J lost 7; bases outside the gene matches: 13. Germline V lookup: CDR1 SGHNT, CDR2 YENEEA. The CDR3: CASSPRGGQIVNEQFF. The CDR3 coding sequence is TGTGCCAGCAGCCCCCGGGGGGGGCAAATTGTGAATGAGCAGTTCTTC.

This clonotype is classed as medium-sized. The genes are TRBV30 and TRBJ2-1; a possible D gene is TRBD2 (5 bases). This CDR3 is built from 14 residues. Deletions cut 0 bases from V and 7 bases from J, with 13 bases between. CDR1 and CDR2 from the germline V gene are GTSNPN and SVGIG (reference sequence). CDR3 protein: CAWSVPGRRNEQFF. The CDR3 DNA is TGTGCCTGGAGTGTACCCGGCAGGAGGAATGAGCAGTTCTTC.

This clonotype turned up a few times. Mismatch with germline at one junction end may stem from a read error. V gene TRBV7-2 combines with J gene TRBJ1-2, with D perhaps TRBD1 (5 bases). In germline, CDR1 is SGHTA, CDR2 FQGNSA. The CDR3 runs to 13 residues. The CDR3 coding sequence is TGTGCCAGCAGCTTACAGGGTAACCATGGCTACACCTTC. This translates into CASSLQGNHGYTF.

This chain links TRBV10-1 with TRBJ1-3; no clear D gene. With 1 base removed from V and 2 bases from J, the gap between germline ends came to 12 bases. The CDR3 loop spans 16 amino acids. CDR1 WNHNN and CDR2 SYGVQD come from the germline V gene (reference sequence). The CDR3: CASSEWGPEAGNTIYF. For the CDR3, the DNA is TGCGCCAGCAGTGAGTGGGGTCCGGAGGCTGGAAACACCATATATTTT.

This clonotype turned up a few times. The DNA for the CDR3 is TGTGCCAGCAGAGACACAGGGGATGGCTACACCTTC. This encodes CASRDTGDGYTF. The rearrangement joins TRBV6-1 to TRBJ1-2; 7 bases map to TRBD1. This CDR3 region has 12 residues. Germline loops: CDR1 MNHNS, CDR2 SASEGT. V lost 6 bases and J lost 6; bases outside the gene matches: 4.

This clonotype counts as medium-sized. The rearrangement links TRBV11-3 to TRBJ2-2; no clear D gene. The CDR3 contains 14 residues. Trimming left V 0 bases short and J 7 bases short, with 9 bases between. The germline CDR1 and CDR2 sequences are SGHNT and YENEEA. CDR3 in DNA: TGTGCCAGCAGCTTAGATGGGATAGACGGGGAGCTGTTTTTT. This gives the protein CASSLDGIDGELFF. Looking up the rest from reference TRBV11-3 and TRBJ2-2 gives the full variable domain: EAGVVQSPRYKIIEKKQPVAFWCNPISGHNTLYWYLQNLGQGPELLIRYENEEAVDDSQLPKDRFSAERLKGVDSTLKIQPAELGDSAVYLCASSLDGIDGELFFGEGSRLTVL.

This clonotype is medium-sized. This chain uses TRBV10-3 with TRBJ2-1, with D perhaps TRBD2 (7 bases). There are 16 residues in the CDR3. V dropped 0 bases and J dropped 4 bases, with 13 bases sitting between them. Germline V gene lookup returns CDR1 ENHRY and CDR2 SYGVKD. This chain's CDR3 is CAISESAGARYNEQFF. The CDR3, as DNA: TGTGCCATCAGTGAGTCCGCGGGGGCGCGTTACAATGAGCAGTTCTTC.

This clonotype is labeled medium-sized (0.01 to 0.1%). J is TRBJ1-1 and V is TRBV12-3 or TRBV12-4; no firm D call. Between the trimmed V and J ends, which lost 4 bases and 11 bases, there was a span of 11 bases. The CDR3 loop spans 11 amino acids. CDR3 bases: TGTGCCAGCAGTTCCTCCCGAGCGGCTTTCTTT. This translates into CASSSSRAAFF.

This chain connects TRBV4-2 to TRBJ1-1, with 7 bases identical to TRBD1. The CDR3 length is 15 residues. J was trimmed by 5 bases and V by 5 bases; bases with no gene match: 11. Germline loops: CDR1 LGHNA, CDR2 YNFKEQ. This CDR3 reads CASSSRQGGGTEAFF. CDR3 bases: TGTGCCAGCAGCAGCCGACAGGGCGGAGGGACTGAAGCTTTCTTT.

By sample fraction, this clonotype is medium-sized. CDR3 region: CAWSAAGTQRYTF. Here the CDR3 DNA reads TGTGCCTGGAGCGCCGCAGGGACTCAGCGCTACACCTTC. The rearrangement joins TRBV30 to TRBJ1-2, with a weak D call TRBD1 (5 bases). CDR1 and CDR2 (germline): GTSNPN, SVGIG (reference sequence). The CDR3 spans 13 residues. Trimming cost V 3 bases and J 9 bases, with 17 bases left between them.

DNA of the CDR3: TGCAGCGTTGGAAGGGGACAGGGGGCCTCGAACACTGAAGCTTTCTTT. This translates into CSVGRGQGASNTEAFF. The chain links TRBV29-1 to TRBJ1-1; 12 positions agree with TRBD1. CDR1 is SQVTM, CDR2 ANQGSEA, per germline. The V and J ends lost 4 bases and 1 base, in that order; junction bases with no gene match: 7. The length of the CDR3 is 16 residues.

This clonotype rates as medium-sized. The chain uses TRBV10-3 and TRBJ1-5; TRBD1 matches at 8 bases. The CDR3 is 13 residues long. With 11 bases clipped from V and 4 bases from J, the junction kept 7 bases outside the gene matches. The V gene's germline CDR1 is ENHRY and CDR2 SYGVKD. The CDR3 is CASGGQENQPQHF. In DNA form, the CDR3 reads TGTGCCTCGGGGGGACAGGAGAATCAGCCCCAGCATTTT.

This clonotype qualifies as medium-sized (0.01 to 0.1%). The genes are TRBV11-3 and TRBJ1-1; D perhaps matches TRBD1 (6 bases). This CDR3 contains 16 residues. V shed 5 bases and J shed 5 bases, with 21 bases lying between them. Per the germline V gene, CDR1 is SGHNT and CDR2 is YENEEA. CDR3 bases: TGTGCCAGCAGCGCAACAGGTAGGACGGGACATACTGAAGCTTTCTTT. Translated, it gives CASSATGRTGHTEAFF.

The gene calls are TRBV11-3 and TRBJ2-1; D perhaps matches TRBD1 (6 bases). The CDR3 is 15 residues long. CDR1 and CDR2 from the germline V gene are SGHNT and YENEEA. V lost 1 base and J lost 6, with 13 bases in between. This CDR3 reads CASSLGVTGTNEQFF. The CDR3 DNA sequence: TGTGCCAGCAGCTTAGGGGTTACAGGGACCAATGAGCAGTTCTTC.

This clonotype has only a few counts. The chain carries TRBV5-1 and TRBJ2-7; D unclear. Germline-derived CDR1 and CDR2 are SGHRS and YFSETQ. V shed 0 bases and J shed 4 bases, with 8 bases lying between them. CDR3 length: 13 residues. CDR3: CASSLDGLYEQYV. CDR3 coding DNA: TGCGCCAGCAGCTTGGACGGATTGTACGAGCAGTACGTC.

The rearrangement links TRBV6-2 or TRBV6-3 to TRBJ2-1; no reliable D call. Trimming took 2 bases from V and 7 from J, leaving 9 bases between them. Germline V lookup: CDR1 MNHEY, CDR2 SVGEGT. This CDR3 spans 13 amino acids. The CDR3 sequence: CASSYSQLNEQFF. The DNA of the CDR3 is TGTGCCAGCAGTTACAGTCAGCTTAATGAGCAGTTCTTC.

Only a few counts were recorded for this clonotype. The chain has TRBV6-1 and TRBJ1-5; 7 positions agree with TRBD1. J lost 5 bases, V lost 6 bases, and 10 bases had no gene match. This CDR3 is 15 amino acids long. The germline V gene encodes CDR1 MNHNS and CDR2 SASEGT. The CDR3 region is CASRVTGLFDQPQHF. CDR3 bases: TGTGCCAGCAGGGTGACAGGGCTGTTTGATCAGCCCCAGCATTTT.

This clonotype is medium-sized within its sample. The chain is built from TRBV10-3 and TRBJ2-5, with TRBD1 matching 8 bases. The CDR3 contains 14 residues. Germline V lookup: CDR1 ENHRY, CDR2 SYGVKD. The ends lost 6 bases at V and 4 bases at J; junction bases unmatched: 7. The CDR3 bases are TGTGCCATCAGCCGACAGGGGATGGGAGAGACCCAGTACTTC. It is translated as CAISRQGMGETQYF.

In its sample, this clonotype is large. The V and J genes are TRBV4-3 and TRBJ1-1; possible D gene TRBD1, 5 bases. Trimming removed 5 bases at V and 3 bases at J, with 7 bases between. Germline lookup yields CDR1 LGHNA and CDR2 YSLEER. The CDR3 contains 12 residues. For the CDR3, the DNA is TGCGCCAGCAGCTTGGGGGACACTGAAGCTTTCTTT. The encoded protein is CASSLGDTEAFF.

Relative to its sample, this clonotype is medium-sized. The chain links TRBV15 to TRBJ1-1; D call uncertain. There are 14 residues in the CDR3. Germline values: CDR1 LNHNV, CDR2 YYDKDF (reference sequence). V lost 8 bases to trimming and J lost 1 base, with 14 bases between them. In DNA, the CDR3 is TGTGCCACCCGACGCGGGCAGACGAACACTGAAGCTTTCTTT. Amino acids: CATRRGQTNTEAFF.

This chain connects TRBV7-8 to TRBJ1-6, with a tentative D call TRBD1 (6 bases). Trimming shortened V by 5 bases and J by 0 bases, and 17 bases separated the two germline ends. Germline assignment: CDR1 SGHVS and CDR2 FQNEAQ. The CDR3 length is 18 residues. CDR3 sequence reads: CASSREGVFSSYNSPLHF. In DNA, the CDR3 is TGTGCCAGCAGCCGAGAGGGGGTTTTTAGCTCCTATAATTCACCCCTCCACTTT.

By its share, this clonotype is medium-sized. The genes are TRBV9 and TRBJ2-1, with TRBD2 matching 7 bases. CDR1 and CDR2 from the germline V gene are SGDLS and YYNGEE. V was pared by 0 bases and J by 9 bases, with 3 bases of the junction left unmatched. This CDR3 is built from 13 residues. The CDR3 coding sequence is TGTGCCAGCAGCGTAGATGGCGGGGGTGAGCAGTTCTTC. It translates to CASSVDGGGEQFF.

Relative to its sample, this clonotype is medium-sized. The gene calls are TRBV6-1 and TRBJ1-5; TRBD1 might be the D (5 bases). V was cut by 2 bases and J by 11 bases, with 10 bases left in between. Germline V lookup: CDR1 MNHNS, CDR2 SASEGT. The CDR3 sequence is 12 residues long. The DNA for the CDR3 is TGTGCCAGCAGTGAATACGGGGGGGCCCAGCATTTT. It translates to CASSEYGGAQHF.